The clone carrying this T cell receptor beta chain has just a few counts. What it recognizes is unknown. The V segment lost 0 bases and the J segment 4 bases; nucleotides outside the gene matches: 13. Germline assignment: CDR1 LNHNV and CDR2 YYDKDF (reference sequence). The CDR3 is 18 residues long. As for time point: blood at routine non-recurrence follow-up after resection. Researchers sequenced whole RNA taken from tumor, nontumor lung or frozen PBMC without sorting. TCRdb re-called the 5' RACE reads through MiXCR, storing one row per CDR3 protein. The sample contains roughly 120,000 distinct CDR3 sequences, more than 10% of which appear only once. This sample is part of a study of spatial heterogeneity in lung cancer. Across the study: Follow-up PBMC samples were sequenced when available, at a median of around two years after resection. Fewer alpha-chain than beta-chain sequences were consistently detected. Study findings and constraints: Tumor TCRs that were ubiquitous and expanded showed up in blood more at resection than follow-up.

This sequence originates from a male donor with early-stage non-small cell lung cancer. The genes are TRBV15 and TRBJ2-5; 8 bases are a match to TRBD1. Sequencing used PBMCs, obtained at follow-up. For the CDR3, the DNA is TGTGCCACCAGCAGAGATGGGGGGCCCAGGGGGCGGAGAGAGACCCAGTACTTC. It yields the protein CATSRDGGPRGRRETQYF.